What follows are 10 T cell receptor beta chains derived from one specimen sequenced in a study of cytomegalovirus exposure and HLA in healthy donors. Primers for the PCR totalled 60 Vbeta and 13 Jbeta. Produced via immunoSEQ multiplex PCR; TCRdb's table is partial and in-frame only. The sample lists roughly 170,000 clones; roughly four fifths were seen once. Input material: PBMCs. Every receptor here comes from a man aged 50-59 years in good health and CMV-seronegative.

The J gene is TRBJ2-2, the V gene TRBV29-1, with 10 positions matching TRBD2. The germline gives CDR1 SQVTM, CDR2 ANQGSEA. With 4 bases clipped from V and 5 bases from J, the junction kept 7 bases outside the gene matches. The CDR3 is 15 residues long. CDR3 sequence reads: CSVGLAGSGTGELFF. The CDR3 DNA reads as TGCAGCGTTGGACTAGCGGGCTCGGGTACCGGGGAGCTGTTTTTT.

The chain has TRBV28 and TRBJ2-5, with a tentative D call TRBD1 (6 bases). The CDR3 contains 15 residues. V gave up 5 bases and J gave up 4 bases, with 17 bases separating them. CDR1 and CDR2 (germline): MDHEN, SYDVKM. CDR3 DNA sequence: TGTGCCAGCAGTAAGAACTCAGGGGAGAGAGAGACCCAGTACTTC. Translation: CASSKNSGERETQYF.

About this clone: This CDR3 is also generated by other DNA sequences in the sample. The chain couples TRBV5-4 to TRBJ2-7; maybe TRBD2 (6 bases). The CDR3 contains 16 residues. Germline loops: CDR1 SGHNT, CDR2 YYREEE (reference sequence). Trimming removed 1 base at V and 2 bases at J, with 16 bases between. The CDR3 region is CASSLKSSARTYEQYF. In nucleotides, the CDR3 is TGTGCCAGCAGCTTGAAATCTAGCGCGCGGACCTACGAGCAGTACTTC. Full variable domain (rest looked up from reference TRBV5-4 and TRBJ2-7): ETGVTQSPTHLIKTRGQQVTLRCSSQSGHNTVSWYQQALGQGPQFIFQYYREEENGRGNFPPRFSGLQFPNYSSELNVNALELDDSALYLCASSLKSSARTYEQYFGPGTRLTVT.

The rearrangement links TRBV27 to TRBJ2-1, with 7 bases matching TRBD1. The CDR3 runs to 14 residues. V was clipped by 5 bases and J by 0 bases; unmatched bases: 1. Germline V gene data show CDR1 as MNHEY and CDR2 as SMNVEV (reference sequence). The CDR3 sequence is CASSDRDSYNEQFF. The CDR3 DNA follows: TGTGCCAGCAGTGACAGGGACTCCTACAATGAGCAGTTCTTC.

This rearrangement joins TRBV30 to TRBJ2-7; maybe TRBD2 (5 bases). Germline values: CDR1 GTSNPN, CDR2 SVGIG (reference sequence). Trimming cost V 2 bases and J 3 bases, with 11 bases left between them. This CDR3 spans 13 amino acids. CDR3 nucleotides: TGTGCCTGGAGTCGAGGACTCGACTACGAGCAGTACTTC. It specifies CAWSRGLDYEQYF.

The rearrangement uses TRBV14 and TRBJ2-7; a possible D gene is TRBD2 (5 bases). Germline V CDR1 and CDR2: SGHDN, FVKESK. CDR3 length equals 15 residues. V lost 3 bases and J 0 bases, leaving 12 bases between the germline ends. CDR3 bases: TGTGCCAGCAGCCAGCGAGTTCGGGGCTCCTACGAGCAGTACTTC. The encoded protein is CASSQRVRGSYEQYF.

CDR3 amino acids: CASSGPYTTNEKLFF. CDR3 nucleotides: TGTGCCAGCAGCGGCCCGTACACAACTAATGAAAAACTGTTTTTT. V and J are TRBV9 and TRBJ1-4; D remains unclear. The germline V gene has CDR1 SGDLS and CDR2 YYNGEE. The CDR3 length is 15 residues. The V end lost 3 bases, the J end lost 0 bases, and 9 bases lay between the germline ends.

The chain carries TRBV30 and TRBJ1-4, with D perhaps matching TRBD1 (6 bases). V was clipped by 5 bases and J by 1 base, with 8 bases between them. Germline V gene sequence: CDR1 GTSNPN, CDR2 SVGIG (reference sequence). The CDR3 has 13 amino acids. CDR3 sequence (DNA): TGTGCCTGGGCACAGGGAACTAATGAAAAACTGTTTTTT. The encoded protein is CAWAQGTNEKLFF.

This clone showed up just once. The chain carries TRBV7-2 and TRBJ1-3, with a weak D call TRBD1 (6 bases). The CDR3 is made up of 16 amino acids. Germline CDR1 and CDR2: SGHTA and FQGNSA. Trimming took off 5 bases at V and 0 bases at J, with 14 bases between the two ends. The CDR3 sequence: CASSPAGQSSGNTIYF. Here the CDR3 DNA reads TGTGCCAGCAGCCCGGCAGGACAGAGCTCTGGAAACACCATATATTTT.

On this clone itself: This same CDR3 is encoded by further DNA sequences in the sample. This chain links TRBV5-1 with TRBJ1-3, with 7 nucleotides matching TRBD1. CDR1 is SGHRS and CDR2 is YFSETQ in the germline V gene. The CDR3 has 14 amino acids. Losses at the gene ends were 4 bases for V and 4 bases for J; bases not matched to a gene: 5. The CDR3: CASSLTGSGNTIYF. CDR3 coding DNA: TGCGCCAGCAGCCTGACAGGGTCCGGAAACACCATATATTTT.